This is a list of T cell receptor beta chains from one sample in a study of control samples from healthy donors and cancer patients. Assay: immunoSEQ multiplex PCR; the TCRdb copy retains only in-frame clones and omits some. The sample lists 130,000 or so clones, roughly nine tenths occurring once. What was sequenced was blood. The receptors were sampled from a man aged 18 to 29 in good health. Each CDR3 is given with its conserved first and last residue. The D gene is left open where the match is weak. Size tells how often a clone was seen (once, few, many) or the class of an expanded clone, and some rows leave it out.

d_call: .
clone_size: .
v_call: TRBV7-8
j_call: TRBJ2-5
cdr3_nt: TGTGCCAGCAGTTCAAAGGACCTCCGGGCCCGCCAAGAGACCCAGTACTTC
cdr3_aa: CASSSKDLRARQETQYF

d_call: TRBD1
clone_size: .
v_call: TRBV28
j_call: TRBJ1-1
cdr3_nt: TGTGCCAGCAGTTTCCTCGGGACAGGGGAGGACACTGAAGCTTTCTTT
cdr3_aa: CASSFLGTGEDTEAFF

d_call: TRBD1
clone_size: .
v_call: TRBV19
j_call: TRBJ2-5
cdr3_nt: TGTGCCAGTAGTATGACAGGGGTCGAGACCCAGTACTTC
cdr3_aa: CASSMTGVETQYF

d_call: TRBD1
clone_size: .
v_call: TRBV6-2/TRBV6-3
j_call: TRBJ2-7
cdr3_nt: TGTGCCAGCAGTTATCCGGGACAGGGCTCCTACGAGCAGTACTTC
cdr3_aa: CASSYPGQGSYEQYF

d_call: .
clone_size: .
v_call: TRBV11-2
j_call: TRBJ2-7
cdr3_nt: TGTGCCAGCAGCACCTACTTGGGGTATTCCTACGAGCAGTACTTC
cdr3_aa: CASSTYLGYSYEQYF

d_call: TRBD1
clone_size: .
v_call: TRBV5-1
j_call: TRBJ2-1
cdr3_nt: TGCGCCAGCAGCTTCCGACAGGGGTACAATGAGCAGTTCTTC
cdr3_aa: CASSFRQGYNEQFF

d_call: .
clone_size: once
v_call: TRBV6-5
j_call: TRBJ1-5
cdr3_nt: TGTGCCAGCAGCAATCAGCCCCAGCATTTT
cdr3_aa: CASSNQPQHF

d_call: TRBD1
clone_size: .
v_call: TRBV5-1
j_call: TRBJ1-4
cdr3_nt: TGCGCCAGCAGCTTGGGGGGACAGGTCTCCGAAAAACTGTTTTTT
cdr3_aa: CASSLGGQVSEKLFF

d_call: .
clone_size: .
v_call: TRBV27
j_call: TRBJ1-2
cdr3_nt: TGTGCCAGCAGTTCTCTTCTACAGATGGGCCCCGGGGGCTACACCTTC
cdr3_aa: CASSSLLQMGPGGYTF

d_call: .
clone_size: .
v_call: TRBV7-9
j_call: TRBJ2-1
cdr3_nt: TGTGCCAGCAGCTTGGGGGTCTCCTACAATGAGCAGTTCTTC
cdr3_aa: CASSLGVSYNEQFF

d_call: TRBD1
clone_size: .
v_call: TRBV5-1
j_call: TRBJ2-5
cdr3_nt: TGCGCCAGCAGCTTGGCCCCATCGGGACAGCACTTCCAAGAGACCCAGTACTTC
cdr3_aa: CASSLAPSGQHFQETQYF

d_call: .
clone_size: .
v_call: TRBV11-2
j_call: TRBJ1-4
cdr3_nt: TGTGCCAGCAGCTTAACCCGTCATGAAAAACTGTTTTTT
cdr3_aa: CASSLTRHEKLFF

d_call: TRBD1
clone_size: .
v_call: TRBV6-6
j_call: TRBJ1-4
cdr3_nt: TGTGCCAGCAGTTCACGACAGGGTAATGAAAAACTGTTTTTT
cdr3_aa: CASSSRQGNEKLFF

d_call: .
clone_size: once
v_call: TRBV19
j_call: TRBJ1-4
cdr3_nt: TGTGCCAGTAGCCCCTCGGGTGGAGGTGTTAATGAAAAACTGTTTTTT
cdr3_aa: CASSPSGGGVNEKLFF

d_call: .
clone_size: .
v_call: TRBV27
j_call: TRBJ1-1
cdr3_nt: TGTGCCAGCAGTTTCGGCAGGTACACTGAAGCTTTCTTT
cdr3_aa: CASSFGRYTEAFF

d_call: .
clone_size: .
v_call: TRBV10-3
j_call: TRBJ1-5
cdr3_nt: TGTGCCATCAGTGAGTCCGGACGGGGCAATCAGCCCCAGCATTTT
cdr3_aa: CAISESGRGNQPQHF

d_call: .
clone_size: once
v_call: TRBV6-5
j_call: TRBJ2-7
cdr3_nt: TGTGCCAGCAGTTATCCAGGGGTTGGGGTGGTCGAGCAGTACTTC
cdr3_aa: CASSYPGVGVVEQYF

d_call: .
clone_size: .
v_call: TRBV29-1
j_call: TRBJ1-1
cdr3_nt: TGCAGCGTTGGTGGCTTGGGGGAAAGAACTGAAGCTTTCTTT
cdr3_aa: CSVGGLGERTEAFF

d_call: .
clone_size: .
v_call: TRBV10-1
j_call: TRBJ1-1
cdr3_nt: TGCGCCAGCACCAGGAGGGAGGGTACTGAAGCTTTCTTT
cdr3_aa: CASTRREGTEAFF

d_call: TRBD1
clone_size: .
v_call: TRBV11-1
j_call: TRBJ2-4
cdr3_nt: TGTGCCAGCAGCTTAGGTCGACAGGGAAACATTCAGTACTTC
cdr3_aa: CASSLGRQGNIQYF

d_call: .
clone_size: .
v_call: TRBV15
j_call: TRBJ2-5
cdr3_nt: TGTGCCACCAGCAGAGATATAGGCAGCCAAGAGACCCAGTACTTC
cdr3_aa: CATSRDIGSQETQYF

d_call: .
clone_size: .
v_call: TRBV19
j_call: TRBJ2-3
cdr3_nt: TGTGCCAGTAAGGCCAGGGGCAGCACAGATACGCAGTATTTT
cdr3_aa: CASKARGSTDTQYF

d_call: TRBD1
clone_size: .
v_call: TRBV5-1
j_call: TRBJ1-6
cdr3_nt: TGCGCCAGCAGCAAGGGACAGGCAGGAAATTCACCCCTCCACTTT
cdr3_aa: CASSKGQAGNSPLHF

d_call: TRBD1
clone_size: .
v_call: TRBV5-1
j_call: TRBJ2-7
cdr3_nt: TGCGCCAGCAGCTTGGATCATCAGGGGGTATACGAGCAGTACTTC
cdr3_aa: CASSLDHQGVYEQYF

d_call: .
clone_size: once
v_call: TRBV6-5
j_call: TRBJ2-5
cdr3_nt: TGTGCCAGCAGCCGCCTTTACATCCAAGAGACCCAGTACTTC
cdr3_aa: CASSRLYIQETQYF

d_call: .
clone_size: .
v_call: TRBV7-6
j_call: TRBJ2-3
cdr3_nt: TGTGCCAGCAGCGAGCTTTCTTCGGATACGCAGTATTTT
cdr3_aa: CASSELSSDTQYF

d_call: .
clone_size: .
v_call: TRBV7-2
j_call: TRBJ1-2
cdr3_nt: TGTGCCAGCAGCTTAGTGGGCCAGGGTGGGTATGGCTACACCTTC
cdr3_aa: CASSLVGQGGYGYTF

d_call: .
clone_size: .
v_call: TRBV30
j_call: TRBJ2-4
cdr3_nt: TGTGCCTGGGAGCTAGTCCCCGGGGGCATTCAGTACTTC
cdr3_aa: CAWELVPGGIQYF

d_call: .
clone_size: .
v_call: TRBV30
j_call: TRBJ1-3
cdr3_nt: TGTGCCTGGATGCTCTCTGGAAACACCATATATTTT
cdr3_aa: CAWMLSGNTIYF

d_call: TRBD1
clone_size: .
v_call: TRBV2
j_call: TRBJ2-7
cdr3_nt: TGTGCCACAGGGACAGCGAGCTCCTACGAGCAGTACTTC
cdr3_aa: CATGTASSYEQYF

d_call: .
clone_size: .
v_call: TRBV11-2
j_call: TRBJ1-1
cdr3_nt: TGTGCCAGCAGCTTGGAAAGGGGGGCTGAAGCTTTCTTT
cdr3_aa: CASSLERGAEAFF

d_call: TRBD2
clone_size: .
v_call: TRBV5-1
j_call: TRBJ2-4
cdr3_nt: TGCGCCAGCAGCTTGCCTTCTAGCGGACTAGCCAAAAACATTCAGTACTTC
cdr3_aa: CASSLPSSGLAKNIQYF

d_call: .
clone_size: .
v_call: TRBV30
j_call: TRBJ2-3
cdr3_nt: TGTGCCTGGGCGACCTCGGGAGGCACAGATACGCAGTATTTT
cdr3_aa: CAWATSGGTDTQYF

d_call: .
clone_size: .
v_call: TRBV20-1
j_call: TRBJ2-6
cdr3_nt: TGCAGTGCTAGTACGGGCGGATACTCTGGGGCCAACGTCCTGACTTTC
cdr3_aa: CSASTGGYSGANVLTF

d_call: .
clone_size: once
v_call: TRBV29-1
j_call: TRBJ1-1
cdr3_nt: TGCAGCGCCGGACAGACCGGGAACACTGAAGCTTTCTTT
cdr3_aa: CSAGQTGNTEAFF

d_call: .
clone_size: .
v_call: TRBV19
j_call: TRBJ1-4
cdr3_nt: TGTGCCACCAGAAAGGTTGGAACTAATGAAAAACTGTTTTTT
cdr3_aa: CATRKVGTNEKLFF

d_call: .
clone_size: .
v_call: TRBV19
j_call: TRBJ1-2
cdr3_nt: TGTGCCAGTGGGTTGCCTGGGACGCGGGGCTACACCTTC
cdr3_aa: CASGLPGTRGYTF

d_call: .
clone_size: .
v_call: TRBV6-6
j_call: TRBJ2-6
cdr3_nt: TGTGCCAGCATCTCGCGGGGTTCGTCTGGGGCCAACGTCCTGACTTTC
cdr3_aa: CASISRGSSGANVLTF

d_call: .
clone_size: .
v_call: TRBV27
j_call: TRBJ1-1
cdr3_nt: TGTGCCAGCAGTCCCCGACTTAACACTGAAGCTTTCTTT
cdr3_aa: CASSPRLNTEAFF

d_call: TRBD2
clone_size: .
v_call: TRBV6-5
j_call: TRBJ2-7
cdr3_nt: TGTGCCAGCACCCTAGCGGGGGAGTACTACGAGCAGTACTTC
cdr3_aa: CASTLAGEYYEQYF

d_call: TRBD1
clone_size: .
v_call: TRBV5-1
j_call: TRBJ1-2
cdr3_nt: TGCGCCAGCAGCTTGGATCTGACAGGGTATGGCTACACCTTC
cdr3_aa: CASSLDLTGYGYTF

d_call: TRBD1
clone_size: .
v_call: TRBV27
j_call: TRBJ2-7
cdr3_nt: TGTGCCAGCAGTTTATTGGTGACAGGGGAGTACGAGCAGTACTTC
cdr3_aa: CASSLLVTGEYEQYF

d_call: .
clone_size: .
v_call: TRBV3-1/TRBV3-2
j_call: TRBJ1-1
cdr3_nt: TGTGCCAGCAGCCCGTACGGGGGTAAGGCGAACACTGAAGCTTTCTTT
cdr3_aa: CASSPYGGKANTEAFF

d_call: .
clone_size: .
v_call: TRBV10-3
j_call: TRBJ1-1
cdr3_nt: TGTGCCATCAGTGAAGAGACCAAGAACACTGAAGCTTTCTTT
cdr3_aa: CAISEETKNTEAFF

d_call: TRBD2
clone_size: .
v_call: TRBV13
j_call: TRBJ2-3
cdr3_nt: TGTGCCAGCAGCTTACCGACTAGCGGGGGGAGCACAGATACGCAGTATTTT
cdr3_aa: CASSLPTSGGSTDTQYF

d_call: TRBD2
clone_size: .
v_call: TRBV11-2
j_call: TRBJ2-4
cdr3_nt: TGTGCCAGCAGCTCTCTGAGGACTAGTGGAAAAGTAGCCAAAAACATTCAGTACTTC
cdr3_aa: CASSSLRTSGKVAKNIQYF

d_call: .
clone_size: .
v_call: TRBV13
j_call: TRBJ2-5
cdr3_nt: TGTGCCAGCAGCCCAGTAGGGGAGACCCAGTACTTC
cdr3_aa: CASSPVGETQYF

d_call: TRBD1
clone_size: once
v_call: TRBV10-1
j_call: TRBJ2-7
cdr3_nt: TGCGCCAGCAGTGACTCTCCCCGGGACAGACGAACCTACGAGCAGTACTTC
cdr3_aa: CASSDSPRDRRTYEQYF

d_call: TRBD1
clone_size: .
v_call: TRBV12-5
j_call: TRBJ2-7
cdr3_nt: TGTGCTAGTGGTGACAGGGGTTACGAGCAGTACTTC
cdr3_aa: CASGDRGYEQYF

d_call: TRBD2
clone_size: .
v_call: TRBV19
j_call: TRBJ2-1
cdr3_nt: TGTGCCAGTAGTATTGAAGCGGGGCACTCCTACAATGAGCAGTTCTTC
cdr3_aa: CASSIEAGHSYNEQFF